These 20 T cell receptor beta chains share one sample of origin, sequenced in a study of Ad26.COV2.S vaccination and SARS-CoV-2 variants. The data were produced by immunoSEQ multiplex PCR, yet TCRdb's version contains in-frame clones alone and is incomplete. Among hundreds of thousands of clones listed, 90% were seen once. Treatment described: 19 received Ad26.COV2.S at low or high dose, single or two shots; 5 received placebo; per-sample allocation not given. Samples were taken on day 63 after the first vaccine or placebo injection. Sequenced here: peripheral blood, sampled in a trial of Ad26.COV2.S vaccine versus placebo. The receptors originated from a person aged 18-60 years who received the Ad26.COV2.S COVID-19 vaccine or a placebo.

The V and J genes are TRBV18 and TRBJ2-1; 7 nucleotides line up with TRBD2. The CDR3 is 15 amino acids. Germline lookup yields CDR1 KGHSH and CDR2 LQKENI. Losses at the gene ends were 2 bases for V and 2 bases for J; bases not matched to a gene: 3. CDR3 amino acids: CASSPGGGAYNEQFF. CDR3 nucleotide sequence: TGTGCCAGCTCACCAGGCGGGGGAGCCTACAATGAGCAGTTCTTC. The full variable domain, completed using reference TRBV18 and TRBJ2-1, is NAGVMQNPRHLVRRRGQEARLRCSPMKGHSHVYWYRQLPEEGLKFMVYLQKENIIDESGMPKERFSAEFPKEGPSILRIQQVVRGDSAAYFCASSPGGGAYNEQFFGPGTRLTVL.

In nucleotides, the CDR3 is TGTGCCAGCAGCCAAGGCAGAGGGGCAGTGGGGCCGGCAAGGAACACTGAAGCTTTCTTT. Translation: CASSQGRGAVGPARNTEAFF. The chain has TRBV3-1 (or the pseudogene TRBV3-2) and TRBJ1-1; D may be TRBD1 (5 bases). The germline gives CDR1 LGHDT, CDR2 YNNKEL (reference sequence). The V end was cut by 1 base, the J end by 1 base, with 25 bases between. The CDR3 spans 20 residues.

In its sample, this clone was seen once. The V and J genes are TRBV7-6 and TRBJ2-5; no clear D gene. V lost 4 bases, J lost 5 bases, and 5 bases lay in between. The CDR3 is made up of 11 amino acids. Per the germline V gene, CDR1 is SGHVS and CDR2 is FNYEAQ. CDR3 residues: CASSSYETQYF. The CDR3 DNA sequence: TGTGCCAGCAGCTCTTATGAGACCCAGTACTTC. The entire variable domain, with the rest obtained from reference TRBV7-6 and TRBJ2-5, is as follows: GAGVSQSPRYKVTKRGQDVALRCDPISGHVSLYWYRQALGQGPEFLTYFNYEAQQDKSGLPNDRFSAERPEGSISTLTIQRTEQRDSAMYRCASSSYETQYFGPGTRLLVL.

The rearrangement links TRBV29-1 to TRBJ2-5; no firm D call. Trimming cost V 3 bases and J 1 base, with 6 bases left between them. Germline loops: CDR1 SQVTM, CDR2 ANQGSEA. The CDR3 consists of 12 residues. The CDR3 region has the DNA TGCAGCGTTGATGGCAGCCAAGAGACCCAGTACTTC. Amino acid sequence: CSVDGSQETQYF. The whole variable domain, remainder taken from reference TRBV29-1 and TRBJ2-5, is SAVISQKPSRDICQRGTSLTIQCQVDSQVTMMFWYRQQPGQSLTLIATANQGSEATYESGFVIDKFPISRPNLTFSTLTVSNMSPEDSSIYLCSVDGSQETQYFGPGTRLLVL.

This clone occurred once. The CDR3 nucleotides are TGCAGCGTTGAATTCACAGGGAGAGGCTACACCTTC. Translated, it gives CSVEFTGRGYTF. The rearrangement uses TRBV29-1 and TRBJ1-2; D may be TRBD1 (6 bases). The CDR3 consists of 12 residues. Germline V CDR1 and CDR2: SQVTM, ANQGSEA. Trimming removed 2 bases at V and 8 bases at J, with 12 bases between. Full variable domain (rest looked up from reference TRBV29-1 and TRBJ1-2): SAVISQKPSRDICQRGTSLTIQCQVDSQVTMMFWYRQQPGQSLTLIATANQGSEATYESGFVIDKFPISRPNLTFSTLTVSNMSPEDSSIYLCSVEFTGRGYTFGSGTRLTVV.

The count of this clone is one. V usage is TRBV7-9 and J usage is TRBJ2-1; D ambiguous. The CDR3 is 12 residues long. V shed 1 base and J shed 11 bases, with 9 bases lying between them. Germline loops: CDR1 SEHNR, CDR2 FQNEAQ (reference sequence). The CDR3 region has the DNA TGTGCCAGCAGCTTAGGTCTGCTGCAGCAGTTCTTC. Protein: CASSLGLLQQFF. Supplemented by reference TRBV7-9 and TRBJ2-1, the full variable domain reads DTGVSQNPRHKITKRGQNVTFRCDPISEHNRLYWYRQTLGQGPEFLTYFQNEAQLEKSRLLSDRFSAERPKGSFSTLEIQRTEQGDSAMYLCASSLGLLQQFFGPGTRLTVL.

The V gene is TRBV7-9, the J gene TRBJ2-2; no clear D. The CDR3 is made up of 13 amino acids. Looked up from germline, CDR1 is SEHNR and CDR2 is FQNEAQ (reference sequence). The V end lost 0 bases, the J end lost 7 bases, and 6 bases lay between the germline ends. Here the CDR3 reads CASSLATIGELFF. The CDR3 DNA sequence: TGTGCCAGCAGCTTAGCCACTATCGGGGAGCTGTTTTTT.

The V gene is TRBV11-2, the J gene TRBJ2-3, with 8 bases identical to TRBD2. The V segment lost 4 bases and the J segment 7 bases; nucleotides outside the gene matches: 7. The CDR3 covers 14 residues. CDR1 SGHAT and CDR2 FQNNGV come from the germline V gene. CDR3 coding DNA: TGTGCCAGCAGCTGGGGCGGGGGGACAAATACGCAGTATTTT. This translates into CASSWGGGTNTQYF.

V gene TRBV27 combines with J gene TRBJ2-7; 12 bases fit TRBD2. V dropped 6 bases and J dropped 7; count of bases not matched to a gene: 10. This CDR3 contains 15 residues. Germline V gene data show CDR1 as MNHEY and CDR2 as SMNVEV (reference sequence). CDR3: CASRLAGGSPNEQYF. The CDR3 nucleotides read TGTGCCAGCAGGCTAGCGGGAGGGAGCCCCAATGAGCAGTACTTC.

The chain carries TRBV7-6 and TRBJ2-3; the D is unclear. Trimming stripped 0 bases from V and 6 bases from J, with 10 bases between. The germline V gene encodes CDR1 SGHVS and CDR2 FNYEAQ. CDR3 length equals 14 residues. CDR3 nucleotide sequence: TGTGCCAGCAGCTTAGCTTCATCGGGTGATACGCAGTATTTT. Translating it yields CASSLASSGDTQYF.

This sequence joins TRBV9 and TRBJ2-7, with 7 bases aligning to TRBD2. Trimming removed 6 bases from V and 6 bases from J; junction bases left unmatched: 12. CDR1 and CDR2 from the germline V gene are SGDLS and YYNGEE. The CDR3 runs 14 residues. CDR3 protein: CASNSGTAAAEQYF. The CDR3 region has the DNA TGTGCCAGCAACAGCGGGACCGCCGCGGCCGAGCAGTACTTC. Based on the CDR3 plus reference TRBV9 and TRBJ2-7, the full variable domain is DSGVTQTPKHLITATGQRVTLRCSPRSGDLSVYWYQQSLDQGLQFLIQYYNGEERAKGNILERFSAQQFPDLHSELNLSSLELGDSALYFCASNSGTAAAEQYFGPGTRLTVT.

This rearrangement joins TRBV29-1 to TRBJ2-7; the D gene could be TRBD1 or TRBD2 (5 bases each). Trimming left V 4 bases short and J 4 bases short, with 14 bases between. The length of the CDR3 is 13 residues. Per germline, CDR1 SQVTM and CDR2 ANQGSEA. For the CDR3, the DNA is TGCAGCGTTGGGGGCAGGGAGTTATACGAGCAGTACTTC. Its protein is CSVGGRELYEQYF.

The rearrangement joins TRBV5-4 to TRBJ2-7; perhaps TRBD2 as D (5 bases). V was cut by 0 bases and J by 3 bases, with 10 bases left in between. CDR3 length: 14 residues. In germline, CDR1 is SGHNT, CDR2 YYREEE (reference sequence). The CDR3 region is CASSLAPAGYEQYF. CDR3 sequence (DNA): TGTGCCAGCAGCTTGGCCCCGGCGGGCTACGAGCAGTACTTC.

The V gene is TRBV27, the J gene TRBJ2-1; TRBD2 matches at 7 bases. The trim removed 8 bases at V and 1 base at J, leaving 5 bases unmatched. The CDR3 is 14 residues long. The germline V gene has CDR1 MNHEY and CDR2 SMNVEV (reference sequence). The DNA for the CDR3 is TGTGCCAGCGGCGGGGGTCATTCCTACAATGAGCAGTTCTTC. It codes for CASGGGHSYNEQFF.

This chain joins TRBV6-2 or TRBV6-3 and TRBJ2-2; 7 nucleotides match TRBD2. Germline-derived CDR1 and CDR2 are MNHEY and SVGEGT. The CDR3 has 16 residues. V was clipped by 5 bases and J by 5 bases; unmatched bases: 11. CDR3 protein: CASSPWEGTWTGELFF. The CDR3, as DNA: TGTGCCAGCAGTCCGTGGGAGGGGACTTGGACCGGGGAGCTGTTTTTT.

This chain links TRBV30 with TRBJ1-1, with D unresolved. The CDR3 length is 12 residues. V dropped 5 bases and J dropped 6 bases, with 13 bases sitting between them. Germline lookup yields CDR1 GTSNPN and CDR2 SVGIG (reference sequence). CDR3 sequence (DNA): TGTGCCTGGGAAACGGTCGGGTCTGAAGCTTTCTTT. Protein sequence: CAWETVGSEAFF.

The sample holds one count of this clone. The genes are TRBV10-3 and TRBJ2-7; 14 bases line up with TRBD2. Germline V gene lookup returns CDR1 ENHRY and CDR2 SYGVKD. The CDR3 has 17 amino acids. J lost 7 bases, V lost 4 bases, and 12 bases had no gene match. CDR3 region: CAISVRLAGGQVREQYF. Written as DNA, the CDR3 is TGTGCCATCAGTGTCCGACTAGCGGGAGGGCAGGTTCGGGAGCAGTACTTC.

The rearrangement links TRBV7-6 to TRBJ2-2; perhaps TRBD2 as D (5 bases). The CDR3 runs 15 residues. V lost 2 bases and J 5 bases, leaving 12 bases between the germline ends. Germline CDR1 reads SGHVS; CDR2 reads FNYEAQ. In nucleotides, the CDR3 is TGTGCCAGCAGCTTAATTGGAGGAGGTACCGGGGAGCTGTTTTTT. Its translation: CASSLIGGGTGELFF. Supplemented by reference TRBV7-6 and TRBJ2-2, the full variable domain reads GAGVSQSPRYKVTKRGQDVALRCDPISGHVSLYWYRQALGQGPEFLTYFNYEAQQDKSGLPNDRFSAERPEGSISTLTIQRTEQRDSAMYRCASSLIGGGTGELFFGEGSRLTVL.

In this sample, this clone turned up once. The V call is TRBV5-4, the J call TRBJ2-6; D not resolved. Between the trimmed V and J ends, which lost 0 bases and 1 base, there was a span of 17 bases. Germline V gives CDR1 SGHNT, CDR2 YYREEE (reference sequence). The CDR3 consists of 19 residues. The CDR3 here is CASSLAFRTGFSGANVLTF. As DNA, the CDR3 is TGTGCCAGCAGCTTGGCCTTCCGAACTGGATTTTCTGGGGCCAACGTCCTGACTTTC.

The V and J genes are TRBV15 and TRBJ1-5, with D hard to call. CDR3 length equals 15 residues. V lost 0 bases, J lost 3 bases, and 9 bases lay in between. Per germline, CDR1 LNHNV and CDR2 YYDKDF (reference sequence). CDR3 nucleotide sequence: TGTGCCACCAGCAGAGATACCAGCATCAATCAGCCCCAGCATTTT. Protein product: CATSRDTSINQPQHF.